This T cell receptor beta chain was identified in a study of cytomegalovirus exposure and HLA in healthy donors (dated by TCRdb to the late 2010s). About the study as a whole: A later analysis indicated that the 95 to 150 validation repertoires were generated on the platform also employed for the 650 to 850 repertoires of the first cohort. To predict cytomegalovirus infection status, the study combined high-throughput TCR immunosequencing, statistical association of individual TCRs with disease status, and machine learning. Along with the approximately 700-subject first cohort, a separate validation cohort of over a hundred different subjects was used. The study aimed to test whether cataloging public T cell receptors could reveal signatures of past pathogen exposure.

Regarding this clone: The antigen it recognizes is unknown. No base quality information exists; no much larger clone differs at one position.

V loses 1 base of germline sequence and J loses 7 bases, and the interval between the two ends is 11 bases. CDR1 SGDLS and CDR2 YYNGEE were looked up in the germline V gene. Including cysteine and phenylalanine, the CDR3 has 14 amino acids. The retained sequence is limited to the CDR3, 42 bases, with the frame set at the first base. Points the paper makes about the study in general: It was suggested by the authors that the approach could potentially be generalized to other disease states and immunological phenotypes. Most TCR sequences were observed very rarely across donors, whereas some public TCRs were present in many individuals. In vitro tests confirmed that a few of the cytomegalovirus-associated TCR beta chains recognize cytomegalovirus antigens. The classifier was reported to diagnose cytomegalovirus status with high specificity and sensitivity in both the original cohort and the validation cohort. Of the cluster scores, 85% to 95% were above 0 in a later analysis, which found that TCRs clustered in the first cohort also tended to co-occur in the 110 or so validation repertoires. A total of about 180 TCR beta chains were listed by the study as associated with cytomegalovirus. All 120 or so repertoires were used to score co-occurrence in the validation cohort in a later analysis, because that analysis had no HLA typing for the cohort.

The donors were included in the validation cohort of 130 or so subjects, a group kept apart from the approximately 670-subject first cohort. Libraries came from the immunoSEQ multiplex PCR assay. Regarding the original processing steps: To diagnose cytomegalovirus status from the catalog of TCR beta chain sequences, a statistical classification framework was built. This immuneACCESS table, as held by TCRdb, lists in-frame sequences with V and J called but not all clones. Of the missing ones, under half trace to an unresolved V gene in checked studies; the others have no known cause. The DNA gave D and trimming, while V, J and clone size come from that table. For this sample the table gives roughly 190,000 clones, of which roughly 86% were detected only once. Of the sample, around 1.6% is held by the ten largest clones.

In this chain, TRBV9 is recombined with TRBJ2-2, and possibly TRBD1, on 6 matching bases. This receptor was obtained from a woman younger than 30 in good health and CMV-seronegative. Sequencing used PBMCs. Read as DNA, the sequence is TGTGCCAGCAGCGTACGTCAGGGGAACGGGGAGCTGTTTTTT. It encodes CASSVRQGNGELFF.